The clone carrying this T cell receptor beta chain was seen a few times. The CDR3 spans 14 residues. V dropped 2 bases and J dropped 4 bases, with 8 bases sitting between them. Germline V CDR1 and CDR2: MRHNA, SNTAGT. MiXCR, run by TCRdb on the RT-PCR reads, gives a single entry per CDR3 protein. The sample records 500,000 to 700,000 distinct CDR3 sequences, roughly 25% being singletons. The data are from a study of response to subunit inactivated influenza vaccine. This sample also appeared in a second study, on T cells expressing NK-cell markers. As that study records: 5'RACE template switching with UMIs generated TCR beta cDNA. Sorted CD3+CD56+NKG2C+, CD3+CD56+NKG2C- and CD3+CD56-NKG2C+ T-cell subsets were beta-chain profiled. Eight donors were sequenced, seven testing HCMV-seropositive and one testing seronegative. The authors applied an anti-gamma-delta TCR antibody in several experiments, and it restricted sorting to alpha-beta TCR T cells. Of the CD8+ T cell pool in roughly six donors, about 1.0-7.5% was accounted for by dominant NKG2C+ clonotypes.

The origin of this receptor is a man aged 45-60 years who received an inactivated influenza vaccine. The source was CD4+ T cells sorted from PBMCs, collected 11 to 12 days after vaccination. This chain connects TRBV6-4 to TRBJ2-2, with D unclear. The CDR3 protein is CASSDAIGTGELFF. CDR3 DNA: TGTGCCAGCAGTGACGCTATTGGCACCGGGGAGCTGTTTTTT.